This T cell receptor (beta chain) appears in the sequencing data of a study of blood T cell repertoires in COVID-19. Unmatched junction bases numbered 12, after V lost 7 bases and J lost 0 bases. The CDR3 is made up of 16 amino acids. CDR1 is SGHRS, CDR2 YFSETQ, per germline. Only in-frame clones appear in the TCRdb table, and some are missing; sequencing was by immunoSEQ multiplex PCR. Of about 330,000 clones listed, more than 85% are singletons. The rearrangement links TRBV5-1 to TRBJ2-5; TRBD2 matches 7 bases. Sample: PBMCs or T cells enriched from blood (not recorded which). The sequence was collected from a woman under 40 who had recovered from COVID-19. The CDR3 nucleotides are TGCGCCAGCGGGAGGTCCAGCGGGGACTACCAAGAGACCCAGTACTTC. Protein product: CASGRSSGDYQETQYF.